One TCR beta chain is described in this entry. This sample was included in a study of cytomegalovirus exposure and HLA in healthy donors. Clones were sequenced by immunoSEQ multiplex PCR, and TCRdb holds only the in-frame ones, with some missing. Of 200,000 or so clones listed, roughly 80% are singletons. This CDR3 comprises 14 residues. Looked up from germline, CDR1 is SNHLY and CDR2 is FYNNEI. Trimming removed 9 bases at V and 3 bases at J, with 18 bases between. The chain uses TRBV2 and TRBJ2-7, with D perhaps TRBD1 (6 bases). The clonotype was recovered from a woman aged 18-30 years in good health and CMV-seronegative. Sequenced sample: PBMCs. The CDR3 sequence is CASSSPGHSYEQYF. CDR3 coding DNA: TGTGCCAGTAGCAGTCCGGGACACAGCTACGAGCAGTACTTC.